This record covers a single TCR beta chain. The antigen this receptor binds is unknown. No base qualities exist here, and no much larger clone lies one base off it. TCRbeta CDR3 regions were amplified from genomic DNA using the immunoSEQ Assay, a bias-controlled multiplex PCR. The authors processed their data as follows. Within the assay, amplification of reference gene primers was used to estimate how many nucleated cells each sample contained. Sequence reads were collapsed and filtered to measure the absolute abundance of every unique TCRbeta CDR3 rearrangement. Productive Simpson clonality was computed per sample as the square root of Simpson's diversity index over productive rearrangements. Sourced from immuneACCESS, this table was stored by TCRdb with only in-frame sequences that have V and J called. A share of the clones is absent; for the studies checked, an unresolved V gene accounts for under half, and the remainder has no known explanation. The V and J calls and clone size were taken over from that table, and D and trimming were inferred from the DNA. Here the sample has 50,000 to 60,000 clones; nearly 90% occur a single time. Roughly 1.6% of the sample is in the top ten clones.

Collaborating institutions collected whole blood in K2EDTA tubes following their own protocols. For TCRbeta analysis, collaborators shipped samples in one of three forms: frozen whole blood, isolated PBMCs, or DNA extracted from either of those sample types. The data were obtained in a study of blood T cell repertoires in COVID-19 (dated by TCRdb to 2018 to 2020). Looking at the study overall: The collaborator samples originated in the United States, Italy and Spain and spanned the acute and convalescent phases of COVID-19. The dataset comprised deeply sampled blood TCRbeta repertoires from subjects exposed to, actively infected with, or recovered from COVID-19. The repertoires were released in a freely available public database meant as a resource for research on the immune response to SARS-CoV-2. The material from the prospective study consisted of cDNA or gDNA derived from T cells, B-cell-depleted T cells, or PBMCs. The samples were drawn from two sources: the first 160 participants of the ongoing ImmuneRACE study, and 1,000 to 1,500 subjects contributed by 6 global collaborators. The sample metadata nearly always contained a de-identified subject ID, COVID-19 status, age in years and sex. HLA class I and class II types, where available, came from metadata supplied by the sample provider rather than from assay-based typing.

Summary of the overall study and its limitations: Clinical and demographic metadata were provided uncurated, with the amount varying by source and participant.

Deletion took 1 base off V and 5 bases off J, with a span of 11 bases between the germline ends. CDR1 and CDR2 (LGHDT, YNNKEL) derive from the germline V gene (reference sequence). The CDR3 has 14 amino acids, counting the end cysteine and phenylalanine. The entry retains the CDR3 DNA only, 42 bases that are in frame from base 1. The specimen was peripheral blood. Rearrangement joined TRBV3-1 (or the pseudogene TRBV3-2) to TRBJ1-1; TRBD1 is a weak D gene call, 6 bases matching. The TCR comes from a man aged 55 to 70 with acute or convalescent COVID-19. The sequenced DNA is TGTGCCAGCAGCCAAGCCGGTAGGGGGACTGAAGCTTTCTTT. It translates to CASSQAGRGTEAFF.